This T cell receptor (beta chain) was captured in a study of OX40 agonist ivuxolimab in advanced cancers. For the study at large: The treatment was a fully human IgG2 OX40 agonist, ivuxolimab. Patients receiving dose escalation had hepatocellular carcinoma, melanoma, renal cell or head and neck cancer. Antecedent anti-PD-1, anti-PD-L1 or anti-CTLA-4 therapy was permissible, with around 40% having received some.

CDR1 SGHAT and CDR2 FQNNGV come from the germline V gene. The CDR3 length is 15 residues. The germline V and J ends were trimmed by 5 bases and 0 bases, with 14 bases remaining between them. A remark on this clone: What it recognizes is unknown.

Sequenced by immunoSEQ multiplex PCR; TCRdb stores in-frame clones only, minus some. The sample lists approximately 58,000 clones, roughly 90% seen once, with approximately 12% in the top ten. Overall study findings and caveats: The study observed clonal expansion of CD4+ and CD8+ blood T cells by week 6 at 0.1 to 3.0 mg/kg.

The sequenced sample was CD4+ or CD8+ T cells sorted from blood, obtained in a trial of the OX40 agonist ivuxolimab. The origin of this receptor is an adult with an advanced solid tumor such as melanoma, head and neck, liver or kidney cancer. This rearrangement joins TRBV11-2 to TRBJ2-7; perhaps D is TRBD1 or TRBD2 (5 bases each). The CDR3 region is CASSPGPSSSYEQYF. As DNA, the CDR3 is TGTGCCAGCAGCCCGGGACCTTCTAGCTCCTACGAGCAGTACTTC.